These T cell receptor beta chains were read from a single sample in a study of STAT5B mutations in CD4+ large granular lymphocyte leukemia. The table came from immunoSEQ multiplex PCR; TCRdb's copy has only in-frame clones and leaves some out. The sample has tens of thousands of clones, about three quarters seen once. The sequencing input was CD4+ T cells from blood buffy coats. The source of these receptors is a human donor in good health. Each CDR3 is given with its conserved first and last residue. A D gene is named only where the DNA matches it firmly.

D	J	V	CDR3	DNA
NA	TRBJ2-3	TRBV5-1	CASSPQATDTQYF	TGCGCCAGCAGCCCACAGGCCACAGATACGCAGTATTTT
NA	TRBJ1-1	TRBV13	CASSFGRRNTEAFF	TGTGCCAGCAGCTTCGGGCGTCGGAACACTGAAGCTTTCTTT
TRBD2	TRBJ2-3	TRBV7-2	CASSLGLAGMSTDTQYF	TGTGCCAGCAGCTTAGGGCTAGCGGGGATGAGCACAGATACGCAGTATTTT
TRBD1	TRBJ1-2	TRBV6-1	CASSEPLQGNYGYTF	TGTGCCAGCAGTGAACCCCTACAGGGGAACTATGGCTACACCTTC
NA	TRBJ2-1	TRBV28	CASSQSGVSSYNEQFF	TGTGCCAGCAGTCAGTCAGGGGTTAGCTCCTACAATGAGCAGTTCTTC
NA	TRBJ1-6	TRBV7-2	CASSYSRGTLHSPLHF	TGTGCCAGCAGCTACTCGAGAGGGACTCTACATTCACCCCTCCACTTT
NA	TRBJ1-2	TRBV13	CASSGPYWTANYGYTF	TGTGCCAGCAGCGGCCCTTATTGGACAGCAAACTATGGCTACACCTTC
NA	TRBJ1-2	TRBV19	CASSIRVSSDGRPGVYGYTF	TGTGCCAGTAGTATTCGCGTGTCGTCCGACGGGCGCCCTGGGGTGTATGGCTACACCTTC
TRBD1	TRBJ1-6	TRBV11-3	CASSPGQGNSPLHF	TGTGCCAGCAGCCCGGGACAGGGGAATTCACCCCTCCACTTT
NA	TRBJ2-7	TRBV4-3	CASSQASYEQYF	TGCGCCAGCAGCCAGGCCTCCTACGAGCAGTACTTC
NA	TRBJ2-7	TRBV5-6	CASSFLDYEQYF	TGTGCCAGCAGCTTTTTGGACTACGAGCAGTACTTC